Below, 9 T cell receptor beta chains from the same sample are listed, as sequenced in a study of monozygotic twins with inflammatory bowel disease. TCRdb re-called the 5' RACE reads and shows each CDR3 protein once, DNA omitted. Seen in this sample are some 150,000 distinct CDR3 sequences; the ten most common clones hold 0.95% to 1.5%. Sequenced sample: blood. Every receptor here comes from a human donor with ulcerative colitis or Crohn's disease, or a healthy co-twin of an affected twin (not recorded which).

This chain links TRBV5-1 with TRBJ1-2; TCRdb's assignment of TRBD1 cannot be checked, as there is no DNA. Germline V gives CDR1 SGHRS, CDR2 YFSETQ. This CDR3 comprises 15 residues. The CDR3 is CASSLFTGADYGYTF.

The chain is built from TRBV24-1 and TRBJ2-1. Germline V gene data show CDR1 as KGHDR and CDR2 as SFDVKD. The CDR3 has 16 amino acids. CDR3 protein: CATSARRRRAHNEQFF.

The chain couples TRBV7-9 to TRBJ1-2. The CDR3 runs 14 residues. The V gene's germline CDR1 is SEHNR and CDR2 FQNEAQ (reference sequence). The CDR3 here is CASSFWETIYGYTF. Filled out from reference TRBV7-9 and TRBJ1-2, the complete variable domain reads DTGVSQNPRHKITKRGQNVTFRCDPISEHNRLYWYRQTLGQGPEFLTYFQNEAQLEKSRLLSDRFSAERPKGSFSTLEIQRTEQGDSAMYLCASSFWETIYGYTFGSGTRLTVV.

The CDR3 loop is CASSYVPASYEQYF. The chain has TRBV6-6 and TRBJ2-7. This CDR3 is built from 14 residues. The germline gives CDR1 MNHNY, CDR2 SVGAGI (reference sequence).

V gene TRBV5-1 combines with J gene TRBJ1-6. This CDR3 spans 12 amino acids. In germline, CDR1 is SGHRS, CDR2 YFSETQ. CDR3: CASSLGEPPLHF.

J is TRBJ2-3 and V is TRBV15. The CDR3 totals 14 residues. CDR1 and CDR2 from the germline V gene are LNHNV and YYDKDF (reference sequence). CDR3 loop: CAISRDSVADTQYF. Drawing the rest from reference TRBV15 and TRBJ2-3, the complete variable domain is DAMVIQNPRYQVTQFGKPVTLSCSQTLNHNVMYWYQQKSSQAPKLLFHYYDKDFNNEADTPDNFQSRRPNTSFCFLDIRSPGLGDTAMYLCAISRDSVADTQYFGPGTRLTVL.

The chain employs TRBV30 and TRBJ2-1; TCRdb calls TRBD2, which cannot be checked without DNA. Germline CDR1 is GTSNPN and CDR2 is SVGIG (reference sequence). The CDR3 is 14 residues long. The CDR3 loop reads CAWMALGSYNEQFF.

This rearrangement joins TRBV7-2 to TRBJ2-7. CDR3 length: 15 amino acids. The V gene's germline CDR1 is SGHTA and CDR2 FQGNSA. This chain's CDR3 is CASSKDVGGPYEQYF.

The CDR3: CASGGGRDPYNEQFF. The gene calls are TRBV11-1 and TRBJ2-1; the D call from TCRdb, TRBD1, cannot be confirmed without DNA. This CDR3 has 15 amino acids. CDR1 and CDR2 (germline): SGHAT, FQDESV (reference sequence).